A selection of T cell receptor beta chains follows, all from one sample in a study of blood T cell repertoires in COVID-19. Sequencing used immunoSEQ multiplex PCR; TCRdb keeps in-frame clones, though not all of them. Of a few hundred thousand clones listed, 80% are singletons. The sequencing input was peripheral blood. These receptors were taken from a human donor in a cohort sampled during active COVID-19. Both conserved end residues are part of each CDR3. D genes are given only for firm matches. Expanded clones are given a class, and other clones once, few, many or no size at all.

D gene	J gene	clone size	V gene	CDR3 DNA	CDR3 protein
NA	TRBJ2-7	NA	TRBV28	TGTGCCAGCAGTTCTTTCCCTTTGACAACCTCCTACGAGCAGTACTTC	CASSSFPLTTSYEQYF
TRBD1	TRBJ1-5	NA	TRBV7-2	TGTGCCAGCACCCAGGGGGGCCCCAATCAGCCCCAGCATTTT	CASTQGGPNQPQHF
TRBD2	TRBJ2-1	few	TRBV19	TGTGCCAGTAGTCCTAGGGCTAGCGGGAGGAGCTCCTACAATGAGCAGTTCTTC	CASSPRASGRSSYNEQFF
TRBD2	TRBJ2-7	NA	TRBV2	TGTGCCAGCAGTGGTCTAGCGGGAAACGAGCAGTACTTC	CASSGLAGNEQYF
TRBD2	TRBJ2-1	NA	TRBV5-1	TGCGCCAGCAGCTTGGCCAACGGACTAGGGAACAATGAGCAGTTCTTC	CASSLANGLGNNEQFF
NA	TRBJ1-5	NA	TRBV6-5	TGTGCCAGCAGACCGGGACACGACAATCAGCCCCAGCATTTT	CASRPGHDNQPQHF
TRBD1	TRBJ2-3	NA	TRBV24-1	TGTGCCACCAGTGAATCGGGACAGGCTAGCACAGATACGCAGTATTTT	CATSESGQASTDTQYF
NA	TRBJ2-3	NA	TRBV28	TGTGCCAGCAGTTTCAATGTTTTCAGGGGATCGACAGATACGCAGTATTTT	CASSFNVFRGSTDTQYF
TRBD1	TRBJ1-3	NA	TRBV5-6	TGTGCCAGCAGCTGGACAGGGGACTCTGGAAACACCATATATTTT	CASSWTGDSGNTIYF
NA	TRBJ1-1	NA	TRBV4-2	TGTGCCAGCAGCCAAGATAGGCGGGGCGGAGGCACTGAAGCTTTCTTT	CASSQDRRGGGTEAFF
TRBD1	TRBJ1-1	NA	TRBV5-1	TGCGCCAGCAGCCGGGGACAGGTCAACACTGAAGCTTTCTTT	CASSRGQVNTEAFF
NA	TRBJ1-1	NA	TRBV6-5	TGTGCCACCTCCAAACCCACAGGGTTGAACACTGAAGCTTTCTTT	CATSKPTGLNTEAFF
NA	TRBJ1-1	NA	TRBV6-1	TGTGCCAGCAGTGAAGCGTGGAGCACTGAAGCTTTCTTT	CASSEAWSTEAFF
NA	TRBJ2-3	NA	TRBV2	TGTGCCAGCAGATCCGAATCTCAGAGCACAGATACGCAGTATTTT	CASRSESQSTDTQYF
TRBD2	TRBJ2-7	many	TRBV2	TGTGCCAGCCGTTACCTAGCGGGGGGATACGAGCAGTACTTC	CASRYLAGGYEQYF
NA	TRBJ1-3	NA	TRBV4-3	TGCGCCAGCGGAACACTGTACAGGGAAGACTCTGGAAACACCATATATTTT	CASGTLYREDSGNTIYF
TRBD2	TRBJ2-7	few	TRBV2	TGTGCCAGCAGTGAGGGGGGGATCTCCTACGAGCAGTACTTC	CASSEGGISYEQYF
NA	TRBJ2-7	NA	TRBV6-5	TGTGCCAGCAGTTACTCGTCAGGGTTCGAGCAGTACTTC	CASSYSSGFEQYF
NA	TRBJ2-7	NA	TRBV5-1	TGCGCCAGCAGCTTGCGGGGATACCGCTTAGGCGAGCAGTACTTC	CASSLRGYRLGEQYF
TRBD1	TRBJ1-4	few	TRBV19	TGTGCCAGTAAAACAGGGGACTCTAATGAAAAACTGTTTTTT	CASKTGDSNEKLFF
NA	TRBJ1-1	NA	TRBV3-1/TRBV3-2	TGTGCCAGCAGCCACAGGACGGGGCGGGAGACTGAAGCTTTCTTT	CASSHRTGRETEAFF
TRBD1	TRBJ1-1	once	TRBV15	TGTGCCACCAGCATCACAGGGGGAGTGAAGGCTTTCTTT	CATSITGGVKAFF
TRBD1	TRBJ2-4	NA	TRBV9	TGTGCCAGCAGCGTAGGGGGACAGGCCGAAAACATTCAGTACTTC	CASSVGGQAENIQYF
NA	TRBJ2-1	once	TRBV11-3	TGTGCCAGCAGCTTAGTGGGTTATCGGGGCTCCTACAATGAGCAGTTCTTC	CASSLVGYRGSYNEQFF
NA	TRBJ1-3	once	TRBV13	TGTGCCAGCAGCGATAACTACGGAAACACCATATATTTT	CASSDNYGNTIYF
TRBD2	TRBJ2-1	NA	TRBV5-1	TGCGCCAGCAGGGGGACTAGCCTTTCCAGCTCCTACAATGAGCAGTTCTTC	CASRGTSLSSSYNEQFF